A single sample gave rise to the 24 T cell receptor beta chains below, sequenced in a study of cytomegalovirus exposure and HLA in healthy donors. Repertoires were generated with immunoSEQ multiplex PCR, while TCRdb's copy carries only in-frame clones and drops some. The sample includes about 56,000 clones, 90% to 95% of them seen just once. Material: PBMCs. These receptors were taken from a woman aged 18 to 35 in good health and CMV-seropositive.

The chain employs TRBV6-5 and TRBJ1-2; 8 bases fit TRBD1. J was trimmed by 6 bases and V by 5 bases; bases with no gene match: 8. This CDR3 spans 14 amino acids. CDR1 MNHEY and CDR2 SVGAGI come from the germline V gene. The CDR3 DNA reads TGTGCCAGCAGTGCCCGACAGGGGCGGGATGGCTACACCTTC. As protein: CASSARQGRDGYTF.

The chain is built from TRBV18 and TRBJ1-5; 8 positions agree with TRBD1. Germline values: CDR1 KGHSH, CDR2 LQKENI. The CDR3 length is 14 residues. Losses at the gene ends were 8 bases for V and 1 base for J; bases not matched to a gene: 4. The CDR3 here is CASRTGGSNQPQHF. In DNA form, the CDR3 reads TGTGCCAGCCGTACAGGGGGGAGCAATCAGCCCCAGCATTTT.

Notes on this clone: Other DNA variants within this sample encode the same CDR3. The rearrangement uses TRBV20-1 and TRBJ1-2; no clear D gene. Per germline, CDR1 DFQATT and CDR2 SNEGSKA (reference sequence). The CDR3 totals 10 residues. Trimming left V 5 bases short and J 8 bases short, with 9 bases between. The CDR3 protein is CSAGGRGYTF. Here the CDR3 DNA reads TGCAGTGCTGGCGGGCGCGGCTACACCTTC.

Notes on this clone: The sample carries other DNA sequences with the same CDR3. The V and J genes are TRBV6-5 and TRBJ1-6, with TRBD1 matching over 9 bases. The CDR3 is made up of 15 amino acids. Germline CDR1 is MNHEY and CDR2 is SVGAGI. With 0 bases clipped from V and 8 bases from J, the junction kept 2 bases outside the gene matches. This chain's CDR3 is CASSYSRTGDSPLHF. The DNA for the CDR3 is TGTGCCAGCAGTTACTCGCGGACAGGGGATTCACCCCTCCACTTT.

The rearrangement links TRBV2 to TRBJ1-1; D is ambiguous. V dropped 5 bases and J dropped 3 bases, with 4 bases sitting between them. Germline CDR1 SNHLY, CDR2 FYNNEI. The CDR3 contains 11 residues. The CDR3 region has the DNA TGTGCCAGCAGTTTATACACTGAAGCTTTCTTT. It specifies CASSLYTEAFF.

A single count supports this clone. This chain joins TRBV11-2 and TRBJ2-5, with D possibly matching TRBD1 (5 bases). V lost 3 bases and J lost 5, with 22 bases in between. The CDR3 is 17 amino acids. Germline-derived CDR1 and CDR2 are SGHAT and FQNNGV. This CDR3 is CASSFFRGGRVGETQYF. For the CDR3, the DNA is TGTGCCAGCAGCTTTTTTAGGGGCGGCAGGGTCGGCGAGACCCAGTACTTC.

This chain links TRBV5-1 with TRBJ2-5, with 7 bases lining up with TRBD1. In germline, CDR1 is SGHRS, CDR2 YFSETQ. The CDR3 has 15 amino acids. Trimming took 2 bases from V and 2 from J; bases not matched to a gene: 6. CDR3 protein: CASSFRDSHQETQYF. The CDR3 bases are TGCGCCAGCAGCTTCCGGGACAGCCATCAAGAGACCCAGTACTTC.

V usage is TRBV5-6 and J usage is TRBJ2-3; 12 bases are shared with TRBD1. J lost 4 bases, V lost 0 bases, and 6 bases had no gene match. Per the germline V gene, CDR1 is SGHDT and CDR2 is YYEEEE. CDR3 size: 17 residues. The chain's CDR3 is CASSLEGTGGASDTQYF. The CDR3 DNA follows: TGTGCCAGCAGCTTGGAGGGGACAGGGGGCGCATCAGATACGCAGTATTTT.

This clone was picked up one time. This chain connects TRBV25-1 to TRBJ2-7; 8 nucleotides match TRBD1. The CDR3 spans 17 residues. With 5 bases clipped from V and 5 bases from J, the junction kept 17 bases outside the gene matches. CDR1 and CDR2 (germline): MGHDK, SYGVNS. In DNA form, the CDR3 reads TGTGCCAGCAGTTATTCCCCTGACACAGGGGGTTGGGACGAGCAGTACTTC. Protein product: CASSYSPDTGGWDEQYF.

This clone was observed a single time. The chain joins TRBV5-1 to TRBJ1-2; 9 bases are shared with TRBD1. The CDR3 is 18 amino acids. Germline trimming cut 4 bases from V and 2 bases from J; bases unmatched to any gene: 15. Germline assignment: CDR1 SGHRS and CDR2 YFSETQ. CDR3 nucleotide sequence: TGCGCCAGCAGCGGGACACAGGGGGCTCTAGTGCCGAACTATGGCTACACCTTC. The encoded protein is CASSGTQGALVPNYGYTF.

The CDR3: CASSLAQTGDGYTF. CDR3 coding DNA: TGTGCCAGCAGCTTGGCTCAAACGGGGGATGGCTACACCTTC. This chain connects TRBV5-5 to TRBJ1-2; D is possibly TRBD1 (5 bases). Germline-derived CDR1 and CDR2 are SGHKS and YYEKEE (reference sequence). This CDR3 spans 14 amino acids. V lost 0 bases to trimming and J lost 6 bases, with 12 bases between them. Full variable domain (missing parts from reference TRBV5-5 and TRBJ1-2): DAGVTQSPTHLIKTRGQQVTLRCSPISGHKSVSWYQQVLGQGPQFIFQYYEKEERGRGNFPDRFSARQFPNYSSELNVNALLLGDSALYLCASSLAQTGDGYTFGSGTRLTVV.

In its sample, this clone was seen once. The DNA for the CDR3 is TGTGCCAGCAGTTTATATCAGCTAGAGTCAGATACGCAGTATTTT. This sequence encodes CASSLYQLESDTQYF. V gene TRBV28 combines with J gene TRBJ2-3; no firm D call. The V and J ends lost 1 base and 4 bases respectively, with 12 bases between them. CDR1 and CDR2 from the germline V gene are MDHEN and SYDVKM. The CDR3 has 15 residues.

This chain uses TRBV19 with TRBJ2-7; tentatively, D is TRBD2 (6 bases). There are 15 residues in the CDR3. The V gene's germline CDR1 is LNHDA and CDR2 SQIVND (reference sequence). The V gene lost 5 bases and the J gene lost 2 bases, with 16 bases spanning the gap. CDR3 amino acids: CASSPGDKRAYEQYF. The CDR3, as DNA: TGTGCCAGTAGTCCGGGAGACAAAAGGGCCTACGAGCAGTACTTC.

The rearrangement joins TRBV4-2 to TRBJ1-4, with D tentatively TRBD1 (5 bases). CDR3 length: 17 amino acids. Germline loops: CDR1 LGHNA, CDR2 YNFKEQ. V lost 3 bases and J 0 bases, leaving 14 bases between the germline ends. CDR3: CASSHRQNLATNEKLFF. CDR3 coding DNA: TGTGCCAGCAGCCATAGACAGAACCTTGCAACTAATGAAAAACTGTTTTTT.

The rearrangement joins TRBV15 to TRBJ2-1, with D uncertain. The CDR3 spans 13 residues. The germline V and J ends were trimmed by 1 base and 7 bases, with 8 bases remaining between them. Germline lookup yields CDR1 LNHNV and CDR2 YYDKDF (reference sequence). Written as DNA, the CDR3 is TGTGCCACCAGCAGAGTGGGCAGGAATGAGCAGTTCTTC. Translation: CATSRVGRNEQFF.

V gene TRBV18 combines with J gene TRBJ2-5, with 9 bases lining up with TRBD2. Germline CDR1 KGHSH, CDR2 LQKENI. V was pared by 6 bases and J by 0 bases, with 14 bases of the junction left unmatched. CDR3 size: 18 residues. The CDR3 loop reads CASSPDSLLAGNQETQYF. CDR3 bases: TGTGCCAGCTCGCCCGATTCTCTACTAGCGGGCAACCAAGAGACCCAGTACTTC.

The CDR3 sequence: CASSSKVGHGELFF. The CDR3 coding sequence is TGTGCCAGCAGCTCGAAAGTGGGGCACGGGGAGCTGTTTTTT. This chain connects TRBV7-2 to TRBJ2-2; D may be TRBD1 (5 bases). Germline CDR1 reads SGHTA; CDR2 reads FQGNSA. The CDR3 is 14 residues long. Trimming stripped 4 bases from V and 7 bases from J, with 13 bases between.

The rearrangement joins TRBV10-2 to TRBJ1-5; the D is unclear. The V gene's germline CDR1 is WSHSY and CDR2 SAAADI. The CDR3 is 13 amino acids. The ends were cut back, 2 bases at V and 8 bases at J, with 10 bases in the middle. The CDR3 coding sequence is TGCGCCAGCAGTGAGAGGGAGACGGAGCCCCAGCATTTT. Its protein is CASSERETEPQHF.

The chain combines TRBV6-1 with TRBJ1-2; D call uncertain. This CDR3 contains 16 residues. V was trimmed by 1 base and J by 8 bases, leaving 20 bases between them. CDR1 MNHNS and CDR2 SASEGT come from the germline V gene. Here the CDR3 DNA reads TGTGCCAGCAGTGAAGAGTACGCGCAGTGGCAGGCAGGCTACACCTTC. It translates to CASSEEYAQWQAGYTF.

The rearrangement links TRBV7-2 to TRBJ2-2, with D hard to call. The length of the CDR3 is 15 residues. The germline CDR1 and CDR2 sequences are SGHTA and FQGNSA. Trimming cost V 6 bases and J 2 bases, with 13 bases left between them. CDR3 DNA sequence: TGTGCCAGCAGGGGCCCACCCCTTAACACCGGGGAGCTGTTTTTT. This sequence encodes CASRGPPLNTGELFF.

The chain links TRBV18 to TRBJ2-3, with 7 bases fitting TRBD2. V gave up 5 bases and J gave up 0 bases; unmatched junction bases: 5. This CDR3 is 15 amino acids long. Germline-derived CDR1 and CDR2 are KGHSH and LQKENI. CDR3 region: CASSSQRGSTDTQYF. DNA for the CDR3: TGTGCCAGCTCATCCCAGCGGGGAAGCACAGATACGCAGTATTTT.

The genes are TRBV2 and TRBJ1-6; D not resolved. V lost 0 bases, J lost 0 bases, and 9 bases lay in between. CDR1 and CDR2 (germline): SNHLY, FYNNEI. The CDR3 length is 17 residues. The CDR3 here is CASSEAPGSSYNSPLHF. CDR3 bases: TGTGCCAGCAGTGAAGCCCCCGGGTCCTCCTATAATTCACCCCTCCACTTT.

The V and J genes are TRBV4-1 and TRBJ1-6; TRBD1 matches at 8 bases. CDR1 is MGHRA and CDR2 is YSYEKL in the germline V gene. The CDR3 runs to 16 residues. J was trimmed by 8 bases and V by 1 base; bases with no gene match: 7. The CDR3 loop is CASSQGHGQGHSPLHF. The CDR3, as DNA: TGCGCCAGCAGCCAAGGTCATGGACAGGGACATTCACCCCTCCACTTT.

The chain employs TRBV7-9 and TRBJ2-5, with 8 bases aligning to TRBD1. V lost 4 bases, J lost 3 bases, and 7 bases stayed unmatched. Germline V gives CDR1 SEHNR, CDR2 FQNEAQ (reference sequence). There are 15 residues in the CDR3. CDR3 amino acids: CASSSLLDREETQYF. In DNA, the CDR3 is TGTGCCAGCAGCTCTCTCCTGGACAGGGAAGAGACCCAGTACTTC.